The sequence of this T cell receptor (beta chain) was determined in a study of T cells in localized non-small cell lung cancer. Germline V CDR1 and CDR2: MGHDK, SYGVNS. The CDR3 has 13 residues. V gave up 8 bases and J gave up 4 bases; unmatched junction bases: 5. The table came from immunoSEQ multiplex PCR; TCRdb's copy has only in-frame clones and leaves some out. The sample has 52,000 or so clones, 86% seen once. The chain joins TRBV25-1 to TRBJ2-3, with 8 positions matching TRBD1. The source material was peripheral blood, sampled before any cancer treatment. The clonotype was recovered from a male donor older than 55 with stage III squamous cell lung carcinoma. In DNA, the CDR3 is TGTGCCAGCGGAGGACAGGGATCAGATACGCAGTATTTT. Its protein product is CASGGQGSDTQYF.